The TCR beta chain under discussion was sequenced for a study of metastatic and nonmetastatic thyroid tumors. Background on the study: Malignant and benign thyroid patients had repertoires compared in peripheral blood and tumor or nodule tissue.

Using MiXCR, TCRdb reanalyzed the PCR reads. The repertoire consists of over 35,000 clones, with about 14% occurring once and the leading ten covering over 7.5%. V lost 1 base, J lost 5 bases, and 11 bases stayed unmatched. CDR1 SGHTA and CDR2 FQGTGA come from the germline V gene. This CDR3 spans 17 amino acids. Ten or more counts support this clone. No patient received treatment before thyroid surgery. The chain has TRBV7-3 and TRBJ2-1; 7 bases match TRBD2. The clonotype comes from a female donor with papillary thyroid cancer or a benign thyroid nodule (not recorded which). Some clones in this sample may be carry-over from other donors' samples. The specimen sequenced was blood. The CDR3 is CASSLNPGRERNNEQFF. CDR3 coding DNA: TGTGCCAGCAGCTTAAACCCGGGGCGGGAGCGCAACAATGAGCAGTTCTTC.